This T cell receptor beta chain stems from a study of T cell responses to AZD1222 COVID-19 vaccine (dated by TCRdb to 2020 to 2022). Study-wide context: A total of 230 to 250 trial participants underwent TCR sequencing, of whom 207 had received two doses of AZD1222 and some 25 had received two doses of the MenACWY control vaccine. Trial participants were enrolled by age into 18-55, 56-69 and 70-plus year subgroups, with approximately 160, 26 and 62 TCR-sequenced participants respectively. The full study reports these points: Epitopes outside the regions mutated in the B.1.351 and B.1.1.7 variants were reportedly recognized by nearly half of the unique spike-specific TCRs. The 56-69-year group was small, and its depth increase did not reach significance, likely because of low power. Only a handful of AZD1222 recipients were SARS-CoV-2 seropositive at baseline, limiting conclusions about previously exposed vaccinees. The vaccine-associated CD4 TCRs covered the entire spike protein, and the dominant responses fell in regions 160-218 and 743-854. Spike-specific TCR breadth and depth rose significantly after two AZD1222 doses compared with day 0 and with MenACWY recipients. Because no day 14 peak-response samples were available, the repertoires could be characterized only after the peak T cell response. Most participants were white British and females outnumbered males, and the authors suggested that clonal diversity may have been underestimated.

Via the germline V gene (reference sequence), CDR1 is LNHNV and CDR2 YYDKDF. Between the V and J ends, shortened by 0 bases and 7 bases respectively, the junction contains 15 bases. The cysteine opens and the phenylalanine closes a CDR3 of 15 amino acids. Here the CDR3 DNA is all that survives: 45 bases in frame from base 1. The time point tag for this specimen amounts to: about 28 days (+/-7) after the second vaccine dose. AZD1222 recipients with second doses at about 4 weeks or about 12 weeks were pooled, because spike-specific TCR depth and breadth did not differ between schedules. Samples from vaccinated people were obtained from the UK trials COV001 and COV002, which included a single-blind randomized controlled phase 2/3 trial of AZD1222 (ChAdOx1 nCoV-19) in healthy adults. For TCRbeta chain sequencing, PBMC samples were collected from trial participants at day 0 and at day 28 after the second dose.

The CDR3 regions of human TCRbeta chains were subjected to immunosequencing. The original methods were these. TCRs in the repertoires were compared against a reference library of SARS-CoV-2-specific TCRs that had been generated with the MIRA antigen-specificity platform. Breadth meant the fraction of unique TCRs that were SARS-CoV-2-associated, whereas depth meant the fraction of total T cells that were SARS-CoV-2-associated. Each spike-specific TCR was assigned to its reactive spike region and to a CD4 or CD8 class using the MIRA data. Log10-transformed breadth and depth values were compared by one-way ANOVA with Sidak's multiple comparisons tests. TCRdb took over this immuneACCESS table, retaining in-frame rearrangements with V and J assigned. Such tables are incomplete; in checked studies, under half of the missing clones stem from an unresolved V gene, and the remainder is unexplained. Clone size and V and J calls were adopted from that table, with D and trimming inferred from the DNA. The sample table lists more than 80,000 clones, 70% to 90% of them with a count of one. Around 3.7% of the sample lies in the top ten.

This clone has just a few counts. The antigen this receptor binds is unknown. Per-nucleotide qualities are absent, and no much larger clonotype sits a single base away. The receptor was derived from an adult who received the AZD1222 COVID-19 vaccine. Sequencing used peripheral blood, obtained 28 days after the second AZD1222 dose. The chain links TRBV15 with TRBJ1-2, with the D gene not confidently named. The CDR3 in this case is CATSRDSRFGRGYTF. The nucleotide sequence is given as TGTGCCACCAGCAGAGATTCTCGGTTTGGTCGTGGCTACACCTTC.